Listed here are 15 T cell receptor beta chains from one sample, sequenced in a study of cytomegalovirus exposure and HLA in healthy donors. Generated by immunoSEQ multiplex PCR, the TCRdb table keeps only in-frame clones and is missing some. The sample has roughly 130,000 clones, about 90% seen once. The sample taken for sequencing was PBMCs. Receptors were obtained from a man aged 25-45 years in good health and CMV-seronegative.

The rearrangement joins TRBV10-3 to TRBJ2-6; unclear D gene. V lost 0 bases and J lost 0, with 6 bases in between. Germline CDR1 reads ENHRY; CDR2 reads SYGVKD. This CDR3 comprises 16 residues. For the CDR3, the DNA is TGTGCCATCAGTGAGTCCCCCCTCTCTGGGGCCAACGTCCTGACTTTC. Translated, it gives CAISESPLSGANVLTF.

This chain connects TRBV2 to TRBJ1-4; D perhaps matches TRBD1 (6 bases). Germline CDR1 SNHLY, CDR2 FYNNEI. The germline V and J ends were trimmed by 11 bases and 6 bases, with 16 bases remaining between them. The CDR3 consists of 13 residues. The CDR3 bases are TGTGCCGGATGGACAGCTGAGGATGAAAAACTGTTTTTT. It translates to CAGWTAEDEKLFF.

This rearrangement joins TRBV19 to TRBJ2-7, with a weak D call TRBD1 (5 bases). In germline, CDR1 is LNHDA, CDR2 SQIVND (reference sequence). V gave up 2 bases and J gave up 3 bases, with 14 bases separating them. The CDR3 consists of 15 residues. DNA of the CDR3: TGTGCCAGTAGTATAATGGGGCAGGGTAGCTACGAGCAGTACTTC. Its protein is CASSIMGQGSYEQYF.

V and J are TRBV19 and TRBJ2-1, with 10 bases lining up with TRBD2. Germline V gene sequence: CDR1 LNHDA, CDR2 SQIVND (reference sequence). V was clipped by 3 bases and J by 8 bases; unmatched bases: 10. There are 16 residues in the CDR3. The chain's CDR3 is CASSISTASGSYEQFF. CDR3 coding DNA: TGTGCCAGTAGTATTTCCACAGCTAGCGGGAGCTATGAGCAGTTCTTC.

The chain combines TRBV11-2 with TRBJ1-1; 8 nucleotides align to TRBD1. The CDR3 totals 17 residues. Germline lookup yields CDR1 SGHAT and CDR2 FQNNGV. After removal of 5 bases from V and 1 base from J, the junction contained 12 bases not matched to a gene. The CDR3: CASSTRQGTITNTEAFF. The CDR3 DNA reads as TGTGCCAGCAGCACCCGACAGGGGACTATAACGAACACTGAAGCTTTCTTT.

V is TRBV2 and J is TRBJ2-3, with TRBD2 matching over 7 bases. The V segment lost 6 bases and the J segment 1 base; nucleotides outside the gene matches: 4. Germline values: CDR1 SNHLY, CDR2 FYNNEI. The CDR3 extends over 14 amino acids. CDR3 in amino acids: CASSGRPGTDTQYF. The CDR3 nucleotides are TGTGCCAGCAGCGGGAGGCCAGGCACAGATACGCAGTATTTT.

CDR3 bases: TGTGCCTGGAGGCAAGCCCCGAGGTTAGCGGGGAACAATGAGCAGTTCTTC. It specifies CAWRQAPRLAGNNEQFF. V usage is TRBV30 and J usage is TRBJ2-1, with 8 bases fitting TRBD2. Per the germline V gene, CDR1 is GTSNPN and CDR2 is SVGIG (reference sequence). Trimming cost V 3 bases and J 5 bases; bases outside gene matches: 15. The CDR3 contains 17 residues.

CDR3 residues: CASSGLAGPRDEQFF. The CDR3 nucleotides are TGTGCCAGCAGTGGACTAGCGGGACCCCGGGATGAGCAGTTCTTC. The V and J genes are TRBV2 and TRBJ2-1; TRBD2 matches at 11 bases. Germline V lookup: CDR1 SNHLY, CDR2 FYNNEI. The CDR3 covers 15 residues. Trimming cost V 4 bases and J 8 bases; bases outside gene matches: 7. The full variable domain, its missing parts supplied by reference TRBV2 and TRBJ2-1, is EPEVTQTPSHQVTQMGQEVILRCVPISNHLYFYWYRQILGQKVEFLVSFYNNEISEKSEIFDDQFSVERPDGSNFTLKIRSTKLEDSAMYFCASSGLAGPRDEQFFGPGTRLTVL.

This clone has only one observation. The same CDR3 can be traced to other DNA sequences in this sample. The rearrangement links TRBV7-9 to TRBJ1-1; D remains ambiguous. Trimming stripped 0 bases from V and 2 bases from J, with 7 bases between. The CDR3 length is 14 residues. Germline CDR1 SEHNR, CDR2 FQNEAQ (reference sequence). The CDR3: CASSLARQNTEAFF. DNA of the CDR3: TGTGCCAGCAGCTTAGCCAGGCAAAACACTGAAGCTTTCTTT.

This clone was observed a few times. The J gene is TRBJ1-5, the V gene TRBV9; 7 bases align to TRBD1. V lost 3 bases, J lost 7 bases, and 7 bases stayed unmatched. The CDR3 consists of 14 residues. Germline CDR1 is SGDLS and CDR2 is YYNGEE. For the CDR3, the DNA is TGTGCCAGCAGCGCAGGGACAGTTGGACAGCCCCAGCATTTT. It is translated as CASSAGTVGQPQHF.

The chain combines TRBV6-5 with TRBJ1-5, with 10 positions matching TRBD1. CDR3 length: 14 residues. Germline CDR1 MNHEY, CDR2 SVGAGI. V shed 5 bases, J shed 6 bases, and the junction held 4 bases outside the gene matches. The CDR3 reads CASSPGTGVQPQHF. CDR3 nucleotide sequence: TGTGCCAGCAGTCCCGGGACAGGGGTTCAGCCCCAGCATTTT.

This clone appeared a single time. This rearrangement joins TRBV19 to TRBJ2-7; D gene uncertain. Trimming took 3 bases from V and 2 from J, leaving 5 bases between them. The V gene's germline CDR1 is LNHDA and CDR2 SQIVND (reference sequence). This CDR3 contains 12 residues. Written as DNA, the CDR3 is TGTGCCAGTAGTATTAAGCCCTACGAGCAGTACTTC. Translation gives CASSIKPYEQYF.

The V call is TRBV6-5, the J call TRBJ1-4, with a tentative D call TRBD1 (6 bases). V dropped 2 bases and J dropped 4 bases, with 11 bases sitting between them. This CDR3 is 15 amino acids long. Germline V gene sequence: CDR1 MNHEY, CDR2 SVGAGI. Here the CDR3 reads CASSYRGGGNEKLFF. Written as DNA, the CDR3 is TGTGCCAGCAGTTACCGAGGGGGGGGTAATGAAAAACTGTTTTTT.

V gene TRBV5-4 combines with J gene TRBJ2-5, with 7 bases aligning to TRBD1. Germline CDR1 reads SGHNT; CDR2 reads YYREEE (reference sequence). The CDR3 sequence is 13 residues long. The V gene end was trimmed by 9 bases and the J gene end by 2 bases; junction bases not matched to a gene: 7. The CDR3 region has the DNA TGTGCCAACCGGGACAGCCAACAAGAGACCCAGTACTTC. It translates to CANRDSQQETQYF.

The chain couples TRBV7-7 to TRBJ2-5; D remains ambiguous. Per the germline V gene, CDR1 is SSHAT and CDR2 is FNYEAQ (reference sequence). The V and J ends lost 1 base and 5 bases respectively, with 11 bases between them. The CDR3 is 14 residues long. Here the CDR3 reads CASSLVEAGETQYF. DNA for the CDR3: TGTGCCAGCAGCTTAGTCGAAGCAGGCGAGACCCAGTACTTC.